This entry lists 32 T cell receptor beta chains sequenced from one sample in a study of beta chain features in type 1 diabetes. General observations from the study: TCRB CDR3s were moderately but significantly shorter in Type 1 diabetes patients in all four CD4+ subsets.

No antigens are known for them. Expressed TCRB transcripts were sequenced because the entire RNA isolate underwent reverse transcription. Profiling relied on immunoSEQ multiplex PCR, and the TCRdb table lists in-frame clones only, not all of them. This sample yields over 200,000 clones, of which roughly a tenth are seen a single time; around 0.018% belongs to the top ten. What was sequenced was naive CD4+ T cells from blood. These receptors were collected from a young man with type 1 diabetes.

The chain has TRBV6-4 and TRBJ1-2; D remains ambiguous. From germline, CDR1 is MRHNA and CDR2 SNTAGT. The CDR3 extends over 14 amino acids. Trimming took off 0 bases at V and 8 bases at J, with 13 bases between the two ends. The CDR3 is CASSDSGGSGGYTF. The DNA of the CDR3 is TGTGCCAGCAGTGACTCAGGCGGGTCGGGGGGCTACACCTTC.

This clone was observed a few times. V gene TRBV18 combines with J gene TRBJ2-5; D remains unclear. Germline loops: CDR1 KGHSH, CDR2 LQKENI. Between the trimmed V and J ends, which lost 3 bases and 2 bases, there was a span of 7 bases. CDR3 length: 13 residues. The CDR3 coding sequence is TGTGCCAGCTCACCCCTGGAGCAAGAGACCCAGTACTTC. This gives the protein CASSPLEQETQYF.

The chain couples TRBV30 to TRBJ1-5; no clear D gene. CDR3 length: 13 amino acids. From germline, CDR1 is GTSNPN and CDR2 SVGIG (reference sequence). Trimming stripped 2 bases from V and 2 bases from J, with 7 bases between. The CDR3: CAWSSAGNQPQHF. The CDR3 DNA is TGTGCCTGGAGTTCGGCGGGCAATCAGCCCCAGCATTTT.

The rearrangement uses TRBV2 and TRBJ1-4; D is perhaps TRBD1 (5 bases). The V gene's germline CDR1 is SNHLY and CDR2 FYNNEI. The V end was cut by 2 bases, the J end by 7 bases, with 11 bases between. The CDR3 runs to 14 residues. The CDR3 sequence is CASSETQGFEKLFF. As DNA, the CDR3 is TGTGCCAGCAGTGAAACCCAGGGTTTTGAAAAACTGTTTTTT.

The chain uses TRBV28 and TRBJ2-7, with 7 bases matching TRBD1. The CDR3 totals 12 residues. With V trimmed by 3 bases and J by 12 bases, 8 bases remained unmatched. CDR1 is MDHEN, CDR2 SYDVKM, per germline. CDR3 coding DNA: TGTGCCAGCAGTTTTTTACAGGGGAGTCTGTACTTC. Translated, it gives CASSFLQGSLYF.

This chain joins TRBV7-2 and TRBJ2-5, with D perhaps TRBD2 (7 bases). The CDR3 is 14 amino acids. Trimming took off 0 bases at V and 4 bases at J, with 9 bases between the two ends. Looked up from germline, CDR1 is SGHTA and CDR2 is FQGNSA. CDR3 bases: TGTGCCAGCAGCTTAGCGCGGGGGCGAGAGACCCAGTACTTC. It yields the protein CASSLARGRETQYF. Supplemented by reference TRBV7-2 and TRBJ2-5, the full variable domain reads GAGVSQSPSNKVTEKGKDVELRCDPISGHTALYWYRQSLGQGLEFLIYFQGNSAPDKSGLPSDRFSAERTGGSVSTLTIQRTQQEDSAVYLCASSLARGRETQYFGPGTRLLVL.

This clone was detected a few times. The V gene is TRBV11-2, the J gene TRBJ2-5; 12 nucleotides match TRBD1. Looked up from germline, CDR1 is SGHAT and CDR2 is FQNNGV. The CDR3 has 15 residues. V shed 5 bases and J 7 bases; nucleotides not matched to a gene: 8. Written as DNA, the CDR3 is TGTGCCAGCAGCGTCCGGGACAGGGGGCCTACGACCCAGTACTTC. Protein product: CASSVRDRGPTTQYF.

The CDR3 region is CASNQRTGSYNEQFF. The DNA for the CDR3 is TGTGCCAGTAACCAACGGACAGGTTCCTACAATGAGCAGTTCTTC. The chain combines TRBV19 with TRBJ2-1, with 7 bases aligning to TRBD1. Trimming took 7 bases from V and 1 from J; bases not matched to a gene: 7. Germline loops: CDR1 LNHDA, CDR2 SQIVND (reference sequence). There are 15 residues in the CDR3.

This clone was seen more than once but under ten times. The J gene is TRBJ2-5, the V gene TRBV7-2; tentatively, D is TRBD2 (5 bases). Trimming left V 4 bases short and J 1 base short, with 7 bases between. CDR1 is SGHTA and CDR2 is FQGNSA in the germline V gene. The CDR3 totals 13 residues. The CDR3 sequence is CASSWSGQETQYF. As DNA, the CDR3 is TGTGCCAGCAGCTGGAGCGGCCAAGAGACCCAGTACTTC.

There are a few counts of this clone. CDR3 protein: CASSQGGLAMGDTQYF. CDR3 nucleotide sequence: TGTGCCAGCAGCCAAGGGGGACTAGCGATGGGAGATACGCAGTATTTT. V gene TRBV5-4 combines with J gene TRBJ2-3; TRBD2 aligns across 10 bases. Germline V gene data show CDR1 as SGHNT and CDR2 as YYREEE (reference sequence). The CDR3 loop spans 16 amino acids. V gave up 4 bases and J gave up 5 bases; unmatched junction bases: 10.

The genes are TRBV14 and TRBJ2-3, with 10 nucleotides matching TRBD1. The germline gives CDR1 SGHDN, CDR2 FVKESK. The J segment lost 4 bases and the V segment lost 4 bases, leaving 2 bases of the junction unmatched. This CDR3 has 14 residues. The CDR3 here is CASSPTGGSDTQYF. For the CDR3, the DNA is TGTGCCAGCAGCCCGACAGGGGGCTCAGATACGCAGTATTTT.

The CDR3 is CSVAGTDTQYF. CDR3 sequence (DNA): TGCAGCGTCGCAGGCACAGATACGCAGTATTTT. V is TRBV29-1 and J is TRBJ2-3; D call uncertain. The CDR3 has 11 residues. Germline V gives CDR1 SQVTM, CDR2 ANQGSEA. Trimming stripped 6 bases from V and 1 base from J, with 5 bases between.

The chain employs TRBV5-6 and TRBJ2-7; tentative D call: TRBD2 (5 bases). The CDR3 sequence is 13 residues long. In germline, CDR1 is SGHDT, CDR2 YYEEEE. V was clipped by 0 bases and J by 5 bases, with 9 bases between them. The CDR3 region is CASSLGHGDEQYF. CDR3 nucleotides: TGTGCCAGCAGCTTGGGCCACGGGGACGAGCAGTACTTC.

This clone was seen more than once but under ten times. The genes are TRBV5-6 and TRBJ1-6; 8 nucleotides align to TRBD1. The V segment lost 0 bases and the J segment 7 bases; nucleotides outside the gene matches: 0. Germline V gene lookup returns CDR1 SGHDT and CDR2 YYEEEE. The CDR3 totals 14 residues. The CDR3 is CASSLGQGNSPLHF. The CDR3 bases are TGTGCCAGCAGCTTGGGACAGGGGAATTCACCCCTCCACTTT.

This clone was recorded a few times. The chain combines TRBV11-1 with TRBJ1-1, with TRBD1 as a possible D gene (6 bases). The ends were cut back, 3 bases at V and 1 base at J, with 12 bases in the middle. The CDR3 is 15 residues long. The germline V gene encodes CDR1 SGHAT and CDR2 FQDESV (reference sequence). CDR3 coding DNA: TGTGCCAGCAGCTTGGCAGGACAGCAGAACACTGAAGCTTTCTTT. It translates to CASSLAGQQNTEAFF.

The chain recombines TRBV5-1 with TRBJ2-3; D ambiguous. V dropped 4 bases and J dropped 2 bases, with 14 bases sitting between them. The CDR3 has 15 residues. Germline V gene data show CDR1 as SGHRS and CDR2 as YFSETQ. The CDR3, as DNA: TGCGCCAGCAGCGGCGGCGTGTTCCACACAGATACGCAGTATTTT. Protein: CASSGGVFHTDTQYF.

This clone was observed a few times. The genes are TRBV4-3 and TRBJ1-2; tentatively, D is TRBD1 (6 bases). The CDR3 sequence is 15 residues long. CDR1 is LGHNA, CDR2 YSLEER, per germline. The ends were cut back, 1 base at V and 2 bases at J, with 11 bases in the middle. The DNA of the CDR3 is TGCGCCAGCAGCCAAGCGTGGGGGCTGAACTATGGCTACACCTTC. As protein: CASSQAWGLNYGYTF.

The sample holds a few counts of this clone. The rearrangement joins TRBV11-2 to TRBJ1-4, with unresolved D. The V end was cut by 8 bases, the J end by 1 base, with 8 bases between. The germline V gene has CDR1 SGHAT and CDR2 FQNNGV. The CDR3 length is 13 residues. Written as DNA, the CDR3 is TGTGCCAGCCGTAGGAGAACTAATGAAAAACTGTTTTTT. Protein product: CASRRRTNEKLFF. The full variable domain, with the rest looked up from reference TRBV11-2 and TRBJ1-4, is EAGVAQSPRYKIIEKRQSVAFWCNPISGHATLYWYQQILGQGPKLLIQFQNNGVVDDSQLPKDRFSAERLKGVDSTLKIQPAKLEDSAVYLCASRRRTNEKLFFGSGTQLSVL.

V and J are TRBV19 and TRBJ2-3, with 8 bases lining up with TRBD1. V shed 4 bases and J 7 bases; nucleotides not matched to a gene: 13. From germline, CDR1 is LNHDA and CDR2 SQIVND (reference sequence). There are 16 residues in the CDR3. DNA for the CDR3: TGTGCCAGTAGTAACCCCGGACAGGGTGGGAAAAATACGCAGTATTTT. Translated: CASSNPGQGGKNTQYF. Full variable domain (missing parts from reference TRBV19 and TRBJ2-3): DGGITQSPKYLFRKEGQNVTLSCEQNLNHDAMYWYRQDPGQGLRLIYYSQIVNDFQKGDIAEGYSVSREKKESFPLTVTSAQKNPTAFYLCASSNPGQGGKNTQYFGPGTRLTVL.

This chain connects TRBV28 to TRBJ1-5; tentatively, D is TRBD1 (5 bases). Trimming removed 8 bases at V and 1 base at J, with 6 bases between. CDR3 length: 12 residues. Germline V CDR1 and CDR2: MDHEN, SYDVKM. CDR3 coding DNA: TGTGCCAGCTCAGGGAGCAATCAGCCCCAGCATTTT. Its translation: CASSGSNQPQHF.

This clone occurred a few times. V gene TRBV6-1 combines with J gene TRBJ1-2, with D hard to call. Trimming took 6 bases from V and 8 from J, leaving 13 bases between them. The CDR3 length is 12 residues. The germline CDR1 and CDR2 sequences are MNHNS and SASEGT. CDR3 bases: TGTGCCAGCAGGGCGGGAGCCTTGGGCTACACCTTC. Protein sequence: CASRAGALGYTF.

This clone has just a few counts. The chain links TRBV9 to TRBJ1-1, with D unclear. Trimming took off 4 bases at V and 4 bases at J, with 17 bases between the two ends. The CDR3 contains 15 residues. CDR1 is SGDLS, CDR2 YYNGEE, per germline. In nucleotides, the CDR3 is TGTGCCAGCAGCCCACTGTTGGGAGACGGCACTGAAGCTTTCTTT. This codes for CASSPLLGDGTEAFF.

The chain recombines TRBV4-3 with TRBJ2-7; 8 bases are shared with TRBD2. Germline-derived CDR1 and CDR2 are LGHNA and YSLEER. V lost 2 bases to trimming and J lost 2 bases; unmatched junction nucleotides: 5. The CDR3 contains 15 residues. CDR3 sequence: CASSQWTSLPYEQYF. Here the CDR3 DNA reads TGCGCCAGCAGCCAATGGACTAGCTTACCCTACGAGCAGTACTTC.

The V call is TRBV6-5, the J call TRBJ1-1; 9 bases align to TRBD1. This CDR3 region has 13 residues. The junction had 5 bases not matched to a gene; V was cut back by 7 bases and J by 5 bases. CDR1 MNHEY and CDR2 SVGAGI come from the germline V gene. Written as DNA, the CDR3 is TGTGCCAGCACCGGGACAGGGAGGACTGAAGCTTTCTTT. Its protein is CASTGTGRTEAFF.

The chain has TRBV29-1 and TRBJ2-3, with TRBD2 matching 15 bases. CDR1 and CDR2 from the germline V gene are SQVTM and ANQGSEA. Germline trimming cut 7 bases from V and 0 bases from J; bases unmatched to any gene: 11. The CDR3 runs to 18 residues. Written as DNA, the CDR3 is TGCAGCGCCACCACGCCCGGACTAGCGGGGGGGAGCACAGATACGCAGTATTTT. It codes for CSATTPGLAGGSTDTQYF.

This clone was seen more than once but under ten times. This sequence joins TRBV4-2 and TRBJ1-1; D remains unclear. CDR3 length equals 15 residues. V lost 0 bases and J lost 6, with 14 bases in between. In germline, CDR1 is LGHNA, CDR2 YNFKEQ. In DNA form, the CDR3 reads TGTGCCAGCAGCCAAGATCGGCGGCATCGCGCTGAAGCTTTCTTT. Amino acids: CASSQDRRHRAEAFF.

This clone was seen a handful of times. The genes are TRBV5-1 and TRBJ2-3; 8 bases are shared with TRBD1. The CDR3 loop spans 16 amino acids. From germline, CDR1 is SGHRS and CDR2 YFSETQ. V was clipped by 3 bases and J by 5 bases; unmatched bases: 11. The CDR3: CASSSLVRGHGDTQYF. CDR3 coding DNA: TGCGCCAGCAGCTCCCTCGTCAGGGGGCACGGAGATACGCAGTATTTT.

Details on this clone: Other nucleotide sequences from this sample produce the same CDR3. The CDR3 spells CASSLASGSYEQYF. CDR3 DNA sequence: TGTGCCAGCAGCTTAGCATCAGGGTCCTACGAGCAGTACTTC. The chain is built from TRBV7-2 and TRBJ2-7, with TRBD1 as a possible D gene (5 bases). Germline CDR1 SGHTA, CDR2 FQGNSA. The CDR3 spans 14 residues. The V gene lost 0 bases and the J gene lost 1 base, with 7 bases spanning the gap.

This clone was recorded a few times. This sequence joins TRBV29-1 and TRBJ1-2; TRBD1 matches 8 bases. CDR1 and CDR2 (germline): SQVTM, ANQGSEA. The CDR3 covers 12 residues. V shed 8 bases, J shed 7 bases, and the junction held 9 bases outside the gene matches. The CDR3 sequence is CSIGQGGGGYTF. The CDR3 bases are TGCAGCATCGGACAGGGAGGAGGTGGCTACACCTTC. The entire variable domain, with the rest obtained from reference TRBV29-1 and TRBJ1-2, is as follows: SAVISQKPSRDICQRGTSLTIQCQVDSQVTMMFWYRQQPGQSLTLIATANQGSEATYESGFVIDKFPISRPNLTFSTLTVSNMSPEDSSIYLCSIGQGGGGYTFGSGTRLTVV.

The rearrangement uses TRBV5-1 and TRBJ1-4; possibly TRBD1 for D (6 bases). Germline V gene lookup returns CDR1 SGHRS and CDR2 YFSETQ. The length of the CDR3 is 15 residues. The V and J ends lost 2 bases and 2 bases respectively, with 10 bases between them. The CDR3: CASSLQGNTNEKLFF. Here the CDR3 DNA reads TGCGCCAGCAGCTTACAGGGAAACACTAATGAAAAACTGTTTTTT.

This clone came up once. This sequence joins TRBV9 and TRBJ2-5; possibly TRBD2 for D (7 bases). The CDR3 is 14 amino acids. With 6 bases removed from V and 2 bases from J, the gap between germline ends came to 14 bases. Germline CDR1 reads SGDLS; CDR2 reads YYNGEE. The CDR3 DNA reads TGTGCCAGCAACCGGGGGGCCTTTCAAGAGACCCAGTACTTC. This codes for CASNRGAFQETQYF.

On this clone itself: The same CDR3 also results from other DNA sequences found in this sample. CDR3 amino acids: CASSLRDRGNEQFF. DNA for the CDR3: TGTGCCAGCAGCTTGAGGGACAGGGGCAATGAGCAGTTCTTC. The chain combines TRBV5-4 with TRBJ2-1, with 10 bases matching TRBD1. The length of the CDR3 is 14 residues. The V and J ends lost 1 base and 6 bases, in that order; junction bases with no gene match: 1. CDR1 is SGHNT, CDR2 YYREEE, per germline (reference sequence). Drawing the rest from reference TRBV5-4 and TRBJ2-1, the complete variable domain is ETGVTQSPTHLIKTRGQQVTLRCSSQSGHNTVSWYQQALGQGPQFIFQYYREEENGRGNFPPRFSGLQFPNYSSELNVNALELDDSALYLCASSLRDRGNEQFFGPGTRLTVL.